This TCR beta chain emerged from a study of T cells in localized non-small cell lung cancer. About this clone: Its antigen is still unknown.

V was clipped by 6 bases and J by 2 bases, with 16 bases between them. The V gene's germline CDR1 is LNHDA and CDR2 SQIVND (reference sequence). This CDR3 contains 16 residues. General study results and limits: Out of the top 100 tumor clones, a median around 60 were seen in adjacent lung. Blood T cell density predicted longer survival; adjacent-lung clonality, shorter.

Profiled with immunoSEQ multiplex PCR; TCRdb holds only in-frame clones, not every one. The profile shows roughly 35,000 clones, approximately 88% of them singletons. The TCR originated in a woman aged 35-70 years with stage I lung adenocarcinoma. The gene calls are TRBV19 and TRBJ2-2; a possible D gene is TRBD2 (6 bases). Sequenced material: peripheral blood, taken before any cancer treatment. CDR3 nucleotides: TGTGCCAGTAGATGGAGGGGTAGGAAAAACACCGGGGAGCTGTTTTTT. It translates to CASRWRGRKNTGELFF.